A single sample is the source of the 31 T cell receptor beta chains below, sequenced in a study of post-analysis software for immune sequencing data. The authors incorporated unique molecular identifiers into the TCR beta cDNA libraries. One entry per CDR3 protein results from TCRdb running MiXCR on the PCR reads. The sample records hundreds of thousands of distinct CDR3 sequences, 44% being singletons. The study's findings and limits: In patients, TRBV5-6, TRBV5-1 and TRBV20-1 belonged to about five TRBV segments found more frequently than in controls.

The antigens of these receptors remain unknown. The source material was blood. The receptor source for this set is a girl aged 10 to 17 with multiple sclerosis.

V usage is TRBV25-1 and J usage is TRBJ2-1; 8 bases agree with TRBD2. Germline CDR1 is MGHDK and CDR2 is SYGVNS. Unmatched junction bases numbered 9, after V lost 3 bases and J lost 5 bases. CDR3 length: 16 residues. The CDR3 DNA reads TGTGCCAGCAGTGACCCAGCGGGAGTCGGCAACAATGAGCAGTTCTTC. It yields the protein CASSDPAGVGNNEQFF.

This clonotype was detected a few times. The chain combines TRBV7-6 with TRBJ1-6; D perhaps matches TRBD1 (6 bases). Trimming stripped 1 base from V and 6 bases from J, with 10 bases between. Germline-derived CDR1 and CDR2 are SGHVS and FNYEAQ. This CDR3 is 15 amino acids long. In DNA, the CDR3 is TGTGCCAGCAGCTTAGGTGCAGGGGTTAATTCACCCCTCCACTTT. It translates to CASSLGAGVNSPLHF.

This rearrangement joins TRBV7-2 to TRBJ2-3; 8 nucleotides match TRBD2. J lost 7 bases, V lost 3 bases, and 15 bases had no gene match. There are 17 residues in the CDR3. Germline values: CDR1 SGHTA, CDR2 FQGNSA. CDR3 coding DNA: TGTGCCAGCAGCTTGAACTTCCCCAGCGGGGGAGAAAATACGCAGTATTTT. As protein: CASSLNFPSGGENTQYF.

V is TRBV5-1 and J is TRBJ2-2, with D tentatively TRBD1 (5 bases). There are 16 residues in the CDR3. Germline-derived CDR1 and CDR2 are SGHRS and YFSETQ. V gave up 0 bases and J gave up 1 base, with 10 bases separating them. The CDR3 nucleotides are TGCGCCAGCAGCTTGGTGGGCAGGGAGAACACCGGGGAGCTGTTTTTT. This sequence encodes CASSLVGRENTGELFF.

This rearrangement joins TRBV28 to TRBJ2-7; D assignment may be TRBD1 or TRBD2 (5 bases each). Trimming pared 7 bases from V and 1 base from J, leaving 20 bases between. The CDR3 has 16 amino acids. The V gene's germline CDR1 is MDHEN and CDR2 SYDVKM. CDR3 sequence: CASTPPGPRSSYEQYF. DNA of the CDR3: TGTGCCAGCACTCCCCCGGGACCCAGGTCTTCCTACGAGCAGTACTTC.

In its sample, this clonotype was seen a few times. The V and J genes are TRBV3-1 and TRBJ1-2; 7 bases line up with TRBD1. The germline CDR1 and CDR2 sequences are LGHDT and YNNKEL (reference sequence). The CDR3 has 13 amino acids. Trimming removed 0 bases from V and 8 bases from J; junction bases left unmatched: 3. The CDR3 protein is CASSQEQGRGYTF. The CDR3 DNA sequence: TGTGCCAGCAGCCAAGAACAGGGGAGAGGCTACACCTTC.

The DNA for the CDR3 is TGTGCCAGCAGCCCCCTATTGGCAGGGGCCACGCAGTATTTT. As protein: CASSPLLAGATQYF. The chain combines TRBV6-2 or TRBV6-3 with TRBJ2-3; tentative D call: TRBD1 (6 bases). The CDR3 has 14 residues. The germline CDR1 and CDR2 sequences are MNHEY and SVGEGT. Trimming cost V 6 bases and J 9 bases, with 19 bases left between them.

This sequence joins TRBV20-1 and TRBJ1-2; D perhaps matches TRBD1 (6 bases). CDR1 and CDR2 (germline): DFQATT, SNEGSKA (reference sequence). The V end was cut by 4 bases, the J end by 0 bases, with 12 bases between. This CDR3 region has 14 residues. DNA of the CDR3: TGCAGTGCTACCGAGGACAGTTCTAACTATGGCTACACCTTC. Protein product: CSATEDSSNYGYTF.

The V call is TRBV19, the J call TRBJ1-1; 7 bases agree with TRBD1. Losses at the gene ends were 6 bases for V and 2 bases for J; bases not matched to a gene: 9. CDR1 is LNHDA and CDR2 is SQIVND in the germline V gene (reference sequence). This CDR3 spans 15 amino acids. Here the CDR3 DNA reads TGTGCCAGTAGAATGACAGGGCCTGGCAACACTGAAGCTTTCTTT. This codes for CASRMTGPGNTEAFF. Together with reference TRBV19 and TRBJ1-1, the CDR3 gives the full variable domain: DGGITQSPKYLFRKEGQNVTLSCEQNLNHDAMYWYRQDPGQGLRLIYYSQIVNDFQKGDIAEGYSVSREKKESFPLTVTSAQKNPTAFYLCASRMTGPGNTEAFFGQGTRLTVV.

The chain has TRBV5-5 and TRBJ2-3; tentatively, D is TRBD1 (5 bases). V lost 3 bases and J lost 7, with 12 bases in between. This CDR3 has 13 residues. CDR1 is SGHKS, CDR2 YYEKEE, per germline (reference sequence). This CDR3 is CASSSDKGNTQYF. CDR3 sequence (DNA): TGTGCCAGCAGCTCGGACAAGGGGAATACGCAGTATTTT.

Here the CDR3 reads CASSLKRDTEAFF. The CDR3 bases are TGTGCCAGCAGTTTAAAAAGGGACACTGAAGCTTTCTTT. The chain joins TRBV28 to TRBJ1-1; D is undetermined. The CDR3 sequence is 13 residues long. The ends were cut back, 2 bases at V and 3 bases at J, with 7 bases in the middle. Germline V lookup: CDR1 MDHEN, CDR2 SYDVKM.

CDR3 nucleotides: TGTGCCAGCAGCTCTAACACTTTTCCAAGCTCCTACAATGAGCAGTTCTTC. It translates to CASSSNTFPSSYNEQFF. V usage is TRBV7-2 and J usage is TRBJ2-1; D gene ambiguous. The V end lost 4 bases, the J end lost 0 bases, and 16 bases lay between the germline ends. The CDR3 consists of 17 residues. Germline V lookup: CDR1 SGHTA, CDR2 FQGNSA.

The chain uses TRBV7-9 and TRBJ2-4; possible D gene TRBD1, 5 bases. Trimming took off 1 base at V and 2 bases at J, with 12 bases between the two ends. CDR3 size: 16 residues. CDR1 is SEHNR and CDR2 is FQNEAQ in the germline V gene (reference sequence). CDR3 nucleotide sequence: TGTGCCAGCAGCTTAGGAAGGGCAGGGTCCAAAAACATTCAGTACTTC. This gives the protein CASSLGRAGSKNIQYF.

The chain couples TRBV20-1 to TRBJ1-5, with 10 bases that match TRBD1. There are 16 residues in the CDR3. V dropped 2 bases and J dropped 5; count of bases not matched to a gene: 9. Looked up from germline, CDR1 is DFQATT and CDR2 is SNEGSKA (reference sequence). The CDR3 coding sequence is TGCAGTGCTAGACCCGGGACAGGGGTCTCCGATCAGCCCCAGCATTTT. Amino acid sequence: CSARPGTGVSDQPQHF.

This clonotype was seen only a few times. The CDR3 bases are TGTGCCAGCAGCTTAGGGACAGCCGATATCTCCTACGAGCAGTACTTC. The encoded protein is CASSLGTADISYEQYF. The chain combines TRBV7-2 with TRBJ2-7, with D tentatively TRBD1 (6 bases). Germline-derived CDR1 and CDR2 are SGHTA and FQGNSA. Trimming removed 1 base from V and 0 bases from J, with 13 bases in between. The CDR3 totals 16 residues.

In this sample, this clonotype turned up a few times. J is TRBJ2-3 and V is TRBV4-1; D is perhaps TRBD2 (6 bases). Germline V gene sequence: CDR1 MGHRA, CDR2 YSYEKL. Trimming pared 0 bases from V and 13 bases from J, leaving 14 bases between. The CDR3 covers 13 residues. CDR3 bases: TGCGCCAGCAGCCAAGATCGCGCGGGGAGTGAGTATTTT. Its protein product is CASSQDRAGSEYF.

A word on this clonotype: A read error may produce the germline difference seen at one junction end. J is TRBJ1-4 and V is TRBV4-1, with 7 bases aligning to TRBD1. Germline CDR1 and CDR2: MGHRA and YSYEKL. The length of the CDR3 is 17 residues. This CDR3 is CASSQGRTGEDNEELFF. In DNA form, the CDR3 reads TGCGCCAGCAGCCAAGGGCGCACAGGGGAGGATAATGAAGAACTGTTTTTT.

Here the CDR3 DNA reads TGTGCCAGCAGTGCCCCCGGGACTAGCGGGAGGGGGGTGTTCTTC. This gives the protein CASSAPGTSGRGVFF. This chain joins TRBV25-1 and TRBJ2-1; 16 positions agree with TRBD2. The CDR3 length is 15 residues. Trimming cost V 4 bases and J 15 bases; bases outside gene matches: 9. Germline CDR1 MGHDK, CDR2 SYGVNS.

The chain links TRBV6-1 to TRBJ1-2, with D perhaps TRBD1 (5 bases). CDR1 MNHNS and CDR2 SASEGT come from the germline V gene. V lost 4 bases to trimming and J lost 6 bases, with 12 bases between them. The CDR3 consists of 13 residues. The CDR3 sequence is CASSATQGNGYTF. CDR3 nucleotide sequence: TGTGCCAGCAGTGCCACCCAGGGAAATGGCTACACCTTC.

This clonotype was counted at least ten times. The chain links TRBV4-2 to TRBJ2-3, with 12 bases identical to TRBD2. The length of the CDR3 is 16 residues. V shed 4 bases, J shed 4 bases, and the junction held 6 bases outside the gene matches. CDR1 is LGHNA, CDR2 YNFKEQ, per germline. The CDR3 sequence is CASSPSSGRGADTQYF. The CDR3 DNA reads as TGTGCCAGCAGCCCTTCTAGCGGGAGGGGAGCAGATACGCAGTATTTT.

This clonotype has ten or more counts. This rearrangement joins TRBV6-4 to TRBJ2-3; 9 nucleotides line up with TRBD2. Per the germline V gene, CDR1 is MRHNA and CDR2 is SNTAGT. Trimming took 6 bases from V and 3 from J; bases not matched to a gene: 4. The length of the CDR3 is 14 residues. The CDR3 region has the DNA TGTGCCAGCAGCGCGGGGGGGGAGACAGATACGCAGTATTTT. This codes for CASSAGGETDTQYF.

This chain uses TRBV4-2 with TRBJ1-1, with 7 nucleotides matching TRBD1. Germline trimming cut 4 bases from V and 6 bases from J; bases unmatched to any gene: 8. The V gene's germline CDR1 is LGHNA and CDR2 YNFKEQ. The CDR3 spans 14 residues. The CDR3 DNA reads as TGTGCCAGCAGCCCCCAGGACAGGAAACCTGAAGCTTTCTTT. This gives the protein CASSPQDRKPEAFF.

The table lists this clonotype with a few counts. J is TRBJ2-5 and V is TRBV4-2, with 8 bases that match TRBD2. V shed 2 bases, J shed 3 bases, and the junction held 2 bases outside the gene matches. Germline V gene sequence: CDR1 LGHNA, CDR2 YNFKEQ. The CDR3 has 14 amino acids. The CDR3 nucleotides read TGTGCCAGCAGCCAACAACTAGCGGAAGAGACCCAGTACTTC. Protein product: CASSQQLAEETQYF.

The sample holds a few counts of this clonotype. The chain couples TRBV6-1 to TRBJ1-2; D remains unclear. With 2 bases removed from V and 5 bases from J, the gap between germline ends came to 12 bases. This CDR3 region has 14 residues. Germline V gene sequence: CDR1 MNHNS, CDR2 SASEGT. The CDR3 nucleotides read TGTGCCAGCAGTGAAAAGGGCAGCGTATATGGCTACACCTTC. Protein product: CASSEKGSVYGYTF.

This clonotype was found a few times. The chain couples TRBV20-1 to TRBJ2-4; 10 nucleotides line up with TRBD1. Gene TRBJ2-5 matches the end of the DNA better, so the J call may be wrong. There are 14 residues in the CDR3. In germline, CDR1 is DFQATT, CDR2 SNEGSKA (reference sequence). The chain's CDR3 is CSAREGQGFETQYF. CDR3 DNA: TGCAGTGCTAGAGAGGGACAGGGGTTCGAGACCCAGTACTTC.

The CDR3 DNA sequence: TGTGCCAGCAGCGATGGCCCGGAAGCTTTCTTT. Its translation: CASSDGPEAFF. This chain links TRBV6-6 with TRBJ1-1; D ambiguous. Looked up from germline, CDR1 is MNHNY and CDR2 is SVGAGI (reference sequence). The CDR3 sequence is 11 residues long. The ends were cut back, 6 bases at V and 8 bases at J, with 10 bases in the middle.

This clonotype was seen a few times. The rearrangement links TRBV12-3 or TRBV12-4 to TRBJ1-5; D ambiguous. Trimming removed 3 bases at V and 4 bases at J, with 10 bases between. The CDR3 sequence is 14 residues long. The CDR3 loop reads CASSLLGSNQPQHF. CDR3 nucleotide sequence: TGTGCCAGCAGTTTGTTGGGAAGTAATCAGCCCCAGCATTTT.

This clonotype was recorded a few times. The CDR3 sequence: CATSDPGLAGFTDTQYF. The CDR3 DNA follows: TGTGCCACCAGTGACCCCGGACTAGCGGGTTTCACAGATACGCAGTATTTT. The chain couples TRBV24-1 to TRBJ2-3; TRBD2 agrees at 11 bases. The CDR3 sequence is 17 residues long. In germline, CDR1 is KGHDR, CDR2 SFDVKD. V lost 4 bases, J lost 2 bases, and 7 bases stayed unmatched.

In its sample, this clonotype was seen a few times. The gene calls are TRBV12-3 or TRBV12-4 and TRBJ2-1; tentative D call: TRBD2 (5 bases). The CDR3 sequence is 12 residues long. Trimming left V 7 bases short and J 4 bases short, with 8 bases between. The CDR3 loop reads CASTPGYNEQFF. The CDR3 bases are TGTGCCAGCACCCCGGGGTACAATGAGCAGTTCTTC.

The CDR3 region is CASSPRARRSISREAKNIQYF. CDR3 nucleotide sequence: TGTGCCAGCAGCCCAAGGGCAAGACGATCTATTAGCAGGGAAGCCAAAAACATTCAGTACTTC. The chain joins TRBV12-3 or TRBV12-4 to TRBJ2-4; D may be TRBD1 (5 bases). V was shortened by 6 bases and J by 0 bases, with 30 bases between the two germline ends. The CDR3 sequence is 21 residues long.

A few counts support this clonotype. V gene TRBV29-1 combines with J gene TRBJ2-5; the match to TRBD1 covers 7 bases. The tail of the sequence fits TRBJ2-7 better, so the J call may be wrong. Germline V gene data show CDR1 as SQVTM and CDR2 as ANQGSEA. The CDR3 has 14 residues. The CDR3 region is CSVEVGSGGYEQYF. CDR3 DNA sequence: TGCAGCGTTGAAGTTGGGTCAGGGGGCTACGAGCAGTACTTC.